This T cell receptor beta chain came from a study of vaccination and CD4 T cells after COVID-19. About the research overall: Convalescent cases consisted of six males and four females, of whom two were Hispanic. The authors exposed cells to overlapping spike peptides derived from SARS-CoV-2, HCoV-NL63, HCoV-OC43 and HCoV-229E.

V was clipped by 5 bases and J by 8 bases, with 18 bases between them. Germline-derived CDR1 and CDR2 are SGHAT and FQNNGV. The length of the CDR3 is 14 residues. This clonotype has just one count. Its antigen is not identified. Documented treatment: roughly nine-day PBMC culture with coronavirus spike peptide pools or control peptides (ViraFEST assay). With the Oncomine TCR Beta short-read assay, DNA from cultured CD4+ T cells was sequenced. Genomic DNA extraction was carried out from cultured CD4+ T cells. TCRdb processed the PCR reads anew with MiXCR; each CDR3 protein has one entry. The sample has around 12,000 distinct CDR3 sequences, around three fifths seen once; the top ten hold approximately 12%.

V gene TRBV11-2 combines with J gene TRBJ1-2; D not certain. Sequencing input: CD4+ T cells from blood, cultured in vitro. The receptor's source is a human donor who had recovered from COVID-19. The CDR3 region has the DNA TGTGCCAGCAGCCCTACCGTATCAGGATGGGGCTACACCTTC. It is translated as CASSPTVSGWGYTF.